These 21 T cell receptor beta chains came from one sample sequenced in a study of TIL therapy for anti-PD-1-resistant metastatic lung cancer. The sample's time point: pre-treatment sample, taken before nivolumab and TIL therapy. Pleural nodules or supraclavicular lymph nodes made up most of the excised metastases sampled. Sequencing used immunoSEQ v3. Repertoires were generated with immunoSEQ multiplex PCR, while TCRdb's copy carries only in-frame clones and drops some. The data contain some 26,000 clones, 63% of them singletons. Specimen: tumor tissue, collected at baseline. All receptors come from a woman between 30 and 79 years old with non-small cell lung cancer.

V and J are TRBV6-5 and TRBJ1-1; possible D gene TRBD1, 5 bases. Per germline, CDR1 MNHEY and CDR2 SVGAGI. Between the trimmed V and J ends, which lost 2 bases and 4 bases, there was a span of 17 bases. The CDR3 has 16 residues. CDR3 bases: TGTGCCAGCAGTTACCCCAGAGGGGATCCGGGCACTGAAGCTTTCTTT. It encodes CASSYPRGDPGTEAFF.

The V gene is TRBV5-1, the J gene TRBJ1-4; possibly TRBD1 for D (5 bases). Trimming removed 0 bases from V and 8 bases from J, with 14 bases in between. This CDR3 comprises 15 residues. Germline CDR1 reads SGHRS; CDR2 reads YFSETQ. In DNA, the CDR3 is TGCGCCAGCAGCTTGGCCCCGACAGCGTCCGAAAAACTGTTTTTT. This codes for CASSLAPTASEKLFF. Full variable domain (rest looked up from reference TRBV5-1 and TRBJ1-4): KAGVTQTPRYLIKTRGQQVTLSCSPISGHRSVSWYQQTPGQGLQFLFEYFSETQRNKGNFPGRFSGRQFSNSRSEMNVSTLELGDSALYLCASSLAPTASEKLFFGSGTQLSVL.

The chain uses TRBV14 and TRBJ2-1; D is unresolved. The CDR3 covers 13 residues. Germline CDR1 reads SGHDN; CDR2 reads FVKESK. V was trimmed by 0 bases and J by 6 bases, leaving 6 bases between them. This chain's CDR3 is CASSQETFNEQFF. CDR3 nucleotide sequence: TGTGCCAGCAGCCAAGAAACTTTCAATGAGCAGTTCTTC.

The chain links TRBV2 to TRBJ2-1; D not resolved. CDR1 SNHLY and CDR2 FYNNEI come from the germline V gene. This CDR3 contains 14 residues. V dropped 6 bases and J dropped 5 bases, with 14 bases sitting between them. The CDR3 nucleotides read TGTGCCAGCAGGGAGATATCCCGGGACAATGAGCAGTTCTTC. Protein product: CASREISRDNEQFF.

This clone was detected a few times. The rearrangement uses TRBV6-1 and TRBJ1-1; D unresolved. CDR1 is MNHNS, CDR2 SASEGT, per germline. This CDR3 has 14 amino acids. V was pared by 5 bases and J by 0 bases, with 10 bases between. For the CDR3, the DNA is TGTGCCAGCAGTCCCCGTAACATGAACACTGAAGCTTTCTTT. Its translation is CASSPRNMNTEAFF.

The chain is built from TRBV7-8 and TRBJ2-7; the D gene is possibly TRBD2 (6 bases). Germline V CDR1 and CDR2: SGHVS, FQNEAQ. V shed 5 bases and J shed 5 bases, with 10 bases lying between them. The CDR3 covers 12 residues. The CDR3 reads CASSTTRHEQYF. The CDR3, as DNA: TGTGCCAGCAGCACGACTAGGCACGAGCAGTACTTC.

A few counts support this clone. V is TRBV28 and J is TRBJ1-1, with 8 bases that match TRBD1. There are 14 residues in the CDR3. The trim removed 6 bases at V and 5 bases at J, leaving 8 bases unmatched. The germline CDR1 and CDR2 sequences are MDHEN and SYDVKM. CDR3 sequence: CASSSQGVGTEAFF. CDR3 DNA: TGTGCCAGCAGCTCACAGGGGGTGGGGACTGAAGCTTTCTTT.

The V call is TRBV13, the J call TRBJ2-1, with D perhaps TRBD2 (6 bases). From germline, CDR1 is PRHDT and CDR2 FYEKMQ (reference sequence). V lost 3 bases and J lost 7, with 16 bases in between. The CDR3 spans 15 residues. The CDR3 nucleotides read TGTGCCAGCAGCTTCTCGGGGGTCTTTACAAATGAGCAGTTCTTC. Amino acids: CASSFSGVFTNEQFF.

This clone came up many times. The chain joins TRBV13 to TRBJ2-7, with 7 bases fitting TRBD1. Trimming removed 6 bases from V and 3 bases from J; junction bases left unmatched: 8. CDR3 size: 14 residues. Germline V gene lookup returns CDR1 PRHDT and CDR2 FYEKMQ (reference sequence). CDR3 loop: CASRLRGGNYEQYF. The CDR3 DNA follows: TGTGCCAGCAGGCTCAGAGGGGGCAACTACGAGCAGTACTTC.

The V call is TRBV7-2, the J call TRBJ2-2; no reliable D call. Trimming stripped 0 bases from V and 6 bases from J, with 8 bases between. The CDR3 covers 14 residues. Germline CDR1 SGHTA, CDR2 FQGNSA. CDR3 coding DNA: TGTGCCAGCAGCTTAGCGACGTCTGCCGGGGAGCTGTTTTTT. It is translated as CASSLATSAGELFF.

The V gene is TRBV29-1, the J gene TRBJ2-1; D possibly matches TRBD1 or TRBD2 (6 bases each). With 4 bases removed from V and 3 bases from J, the gap between germline ends came to 13 bases. The germline CDR1 and CDR2 sequences are SQVTM and ANQGSEA. The CDR3 spans 14 residues. DNA for the CDR3: TGCAGCGTTGGCGGCGGGACAATCTACAATGAGCAGTTCTTC. It yields the protein CSVGGGTIYNEQFF.

J is TRBJ2-7 and V is TRBV4-1; TRBD2 matches at 9 bases. The CDR3 length is 16 residues. Germline CDR1 and CDR2: MGHRA and YSYEKL. V shed 4 bases and J 7 bases; nucleotides not matched to a gene: 14. CDR3 DNA: TGCGCCAGCAGCCCCCGGTTAGTAGCGGGAGCTGGGGAGCAGTACTTC. As protein: CASSPRLVAGAGEQYF.

The chain recombines TRBV2 with TRBJ1-2; TRBD1 is a possible D gene (6 bases). Looked up from germline, CDR1 is SNHLY and CDR2 is FYNNEI. CDR3 size: 16 residues. The germline V and J ends were trimmed by 8 bases and 4 bases, with 23 bases remaining between them. CDR3 protein: CASRRIRTDRLYGYTF. In DNA form, the CDR3 reads TGTGCCAGCCGCCGAATTCGGACAGACCGACTCTATGGCTACACCTTC.

This clone was detected a few times. The genes are TRBV28 and TRBJ1-4; D is possibly TRBD1 (5 bases). The V and J ends lost 8 bases and 0 bases respectively, with 10 bases between them. The germline V gene encodes CDR1 MDHEN and CDR2 SYDVKM. This CDR3 spans 14 amino acids. CDR3 amino acids: CASGRGATNEKLFF. In nucleotides, the CDR3 is TGTGCCAGCGGGAGGGGTGCAACTAATGAAAAACTGTTTTTT. Supplemented by reference TRBV28 and TRBJ1-4, the full variable domain reads DVKVTQSSRYLVKRTGEKVFLECVQDMDHENMFWYRQDPGLGLRLIYFSYDVKMKEKGDIPEGYSVSREKKERFSLILESASTNQTSMYLCASGRGATNEKLFFGSGTQLSVL.

V is TRBV12-5 and J is TRBJ1-2; no reliable D call. Germline assignment: CDR1 LGHNT and CDR2 FRNRAP. The CDR3 contains 13 residues. The germline V and J ends were trimmed by 6 bases and 4 bases, with 12 bases remaining between them. CDR3: CASGAQSLYGYTF. Written as DNA, the CDR3 is TGTGCTAGTGGAGCACAGAGCCTCTATGGCTACACCTTC.

Sample share makes this clone medium-sized. This chain connects TRBV2 to TRBJ1-2; D is possibly TRBD1 (5 bases). V shed 8 bases and J shed 4 bases, with 8 bases lying between them. Germline CDR1 is SNHLY and CDR2 is FYNNEI. The CDR3 extends over 11 amino acids. Here the CDR3 reads CASPDSYGYTF. The CDR3 bases are TGTGCCAGCCCCGACAGCTATGGCTACACCTTC.

This clone was observed a single time. The J gene is TRBJ1-2, the V gene TRBV15; D gene unclear. This CDR3 has 11 amino acids. The germline V gene has CDR1 LNHNV and CDR2 YYDKDF (reference sequence). V shed 3 bases and J shed 10 bases, with 9 bases lying between them. For the CDR3, the DNA is TGTGCCACCAGCAGGGAACAGTCCTACACCTTC. This translates into CATSREQSYTF.

The J gene is TRBJ1-2, the V gene TRBV29-1, with 9 bases fitting TRBD1. Germline CDR1 is SQVTM and CDR2 is ANQGSEA. This CDR3 comprises 16 residues. The junction had 11 bases not matched to a gene; V was cut back by 2 bases and J by 4 bases. CDR3 sequence reads: CSVERNHRGRSYGYTF. The DNA for the CDR3 is TGCAGCGTTGAAAGAAACCACAGGGGGCGCAGCTATGGCTACACCTTC.

The V and J genes are TRBV5-6 and TRBJ2-1; 7 bases map to TRBD2. V lost 6 bases, J lost 5 bases, and 11 bases stayed unmatched. Germline assignment: CDR1 SGHDT and CDR2 YYEEEE. The CDR3 runs 15 residues. The CDR3 protein is CASTLGGLGDNEQFF. DNA for the CDR3: TGTGCCAGCACCCTCGGGGGGTTGGGGGACAATGAGCAGTTCTTC.

This clone was observed a handful of times. This rearrangement joins TRBV18 to TRBJ1-2; D ambiguous. Trimming shortened V by 2 bases and J by 8 bases, and 9 bases separated the two germline ends. CDR1 is KGHSH and CDR2 is LQKENI in the germline V gene. The CDR3 is 12 amino acids. The CDR3 sequence is CASSPWEIGYTF. The CDR3 nucleotides read TGTGCCAGCTCACCATGGGAGATCGGCTACACCTTC.

The table lists this clone with a few counts. V is TRBV19 and J is TRBJ2-5; 7 bases fit TRBD1. The CDR3 consists of 12 residues. Unmatched junction bases numbered 0, after V lost 4 bases and J lost 4 bases. CDR1 and CDR2 from the germline V gene are LNHDA and SQIVND (reference sequence). The CDR3 sequence: CASSNRGETQYF. CDR3 bases: TGTGCCAGTAGTAACAGGGGAGAGACCCAGTACTTC.